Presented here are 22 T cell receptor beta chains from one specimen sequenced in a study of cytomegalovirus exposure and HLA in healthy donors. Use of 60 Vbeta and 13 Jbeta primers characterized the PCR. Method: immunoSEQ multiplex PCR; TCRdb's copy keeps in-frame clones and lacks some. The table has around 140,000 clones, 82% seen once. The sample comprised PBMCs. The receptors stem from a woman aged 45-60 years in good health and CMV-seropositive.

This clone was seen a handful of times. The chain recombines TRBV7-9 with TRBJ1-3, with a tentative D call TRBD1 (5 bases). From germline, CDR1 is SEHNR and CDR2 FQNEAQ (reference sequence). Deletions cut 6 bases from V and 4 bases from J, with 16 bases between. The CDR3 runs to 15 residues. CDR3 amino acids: CASSSRVQAGNTIYF. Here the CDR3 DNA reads TGTGCCAGCAGTTCCAGGGTTCAGGCCGGAAACACCATATATTTT.

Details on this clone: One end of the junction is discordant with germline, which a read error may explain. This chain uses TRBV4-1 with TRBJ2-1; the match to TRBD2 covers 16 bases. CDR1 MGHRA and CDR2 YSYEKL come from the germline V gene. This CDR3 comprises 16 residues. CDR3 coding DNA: TGCGCCAGCAGCCAGGAAACGGGACTAGCGGGGGGGCGGCAGATCTTC. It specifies CASSQETGLAGGRQIF.

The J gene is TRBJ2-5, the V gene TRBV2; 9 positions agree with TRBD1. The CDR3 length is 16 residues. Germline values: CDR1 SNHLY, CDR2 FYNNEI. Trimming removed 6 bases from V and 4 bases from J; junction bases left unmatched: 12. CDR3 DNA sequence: TGTGCCAGCAGCAATGAACAGGGGGCGGTAGGAGAGACCCAGTACTTC. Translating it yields CASSNEQGAVGETQYF.

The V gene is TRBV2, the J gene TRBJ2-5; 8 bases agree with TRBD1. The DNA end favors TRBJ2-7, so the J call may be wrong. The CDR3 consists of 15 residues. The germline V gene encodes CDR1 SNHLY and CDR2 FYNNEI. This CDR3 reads CASNSPDRGTYEQYF. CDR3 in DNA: TGTGCCAGCAATTCTCCAGACAGGGGAACCTACGAGCAGTACTTC.

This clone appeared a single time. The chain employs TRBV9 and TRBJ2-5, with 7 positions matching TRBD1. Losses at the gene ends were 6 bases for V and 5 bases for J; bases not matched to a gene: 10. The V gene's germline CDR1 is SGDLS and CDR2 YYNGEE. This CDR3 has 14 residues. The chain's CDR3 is CASTRQGVGETQYF. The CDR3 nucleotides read TGTGCCAGCACCAGACAGGGAGTGGGGGAGACCCAGTACTTC.

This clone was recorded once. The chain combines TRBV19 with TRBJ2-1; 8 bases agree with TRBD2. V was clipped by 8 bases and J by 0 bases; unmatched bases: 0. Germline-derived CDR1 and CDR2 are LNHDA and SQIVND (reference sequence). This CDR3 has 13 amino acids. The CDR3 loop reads CASGTSSYNEQFF. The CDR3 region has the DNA TGTGCCAGTGGGACTAGCTCCTACAATGAGCAGTTCTTC.

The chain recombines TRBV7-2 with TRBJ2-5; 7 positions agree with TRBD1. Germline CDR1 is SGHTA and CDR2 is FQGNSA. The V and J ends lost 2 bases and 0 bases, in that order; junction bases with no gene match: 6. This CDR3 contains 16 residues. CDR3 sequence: CASSLFRGQYQETQYF. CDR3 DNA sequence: TGTGCCAGCAGCTTATTCAGGGGACAGTACCAAGAGACCCAGTACTTC.

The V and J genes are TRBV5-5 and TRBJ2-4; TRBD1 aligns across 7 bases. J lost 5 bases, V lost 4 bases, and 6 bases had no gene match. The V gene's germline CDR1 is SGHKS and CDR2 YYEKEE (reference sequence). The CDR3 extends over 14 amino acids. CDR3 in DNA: TGTGCCAGCAGCCCAAGACAGGGACAAAACATTCAGTACTTC. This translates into CASSPRQGQNIQYF.

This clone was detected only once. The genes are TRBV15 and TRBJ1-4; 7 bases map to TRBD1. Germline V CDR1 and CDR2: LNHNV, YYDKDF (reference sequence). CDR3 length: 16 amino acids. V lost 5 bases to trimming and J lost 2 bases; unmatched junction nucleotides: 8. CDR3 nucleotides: TGTGCCACCAGCGGAGGGTTGGGACAGACTAATGAAAAACTGTTTTTT. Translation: CATSGGLGQTNEKLFF.

The CDR3 loop is CASSDVTSGYNEQFF. CDR3 in DNA: TGTGCCAGCAGTGACGTGACTAGCGGCTACAATGAGCAGTTCTTC. The chain links TRBV2 to TRBJ2-1; 9 bases map to TRBD2. Germline loops: CDR1 SNHLY, CDR2 FYNNEI. V shed 3 bases, J shed 3 bases, and the junction held 3 bases outside the gene matches. The CDR3 runs to 15 residues.

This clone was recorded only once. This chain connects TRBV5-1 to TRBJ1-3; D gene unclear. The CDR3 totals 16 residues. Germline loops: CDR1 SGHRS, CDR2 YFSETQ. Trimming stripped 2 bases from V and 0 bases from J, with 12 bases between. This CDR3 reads CASSFGGVGSGNTIYF. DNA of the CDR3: TGCGCCAGCAGCTTTGGCGGTGTGGGCTCTGGAAACACCATATATTTT.

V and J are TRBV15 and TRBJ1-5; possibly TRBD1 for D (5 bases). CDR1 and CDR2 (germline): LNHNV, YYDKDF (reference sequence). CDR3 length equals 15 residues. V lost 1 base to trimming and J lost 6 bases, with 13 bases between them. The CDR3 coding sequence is TGTGCCACCAGCAGAGTGTCAGGGTACGGTCAGCCCCAGCATTTT. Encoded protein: CATSRVSGYGQPQHF.

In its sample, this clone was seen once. The CDR3 bases are TGTGCCAGCAGTGAGCTGACTAGTAGGGAGACCCAGTACTTC. It encodes CASSELTSRETQYF. This chain joins TRBV6-1 and TRBJ2-5; the D gene is possibly TRBD2 (6 bases). The CDR3 consists of 14 residues. V lost 3 bases and J lost 5, with 13 bases in between. Germline CDR1 and CDR2: MNHNS and SASEGT.

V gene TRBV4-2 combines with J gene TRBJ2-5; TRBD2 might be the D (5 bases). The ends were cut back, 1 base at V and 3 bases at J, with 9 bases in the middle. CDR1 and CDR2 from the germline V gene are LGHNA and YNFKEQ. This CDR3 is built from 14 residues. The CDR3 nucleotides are TGTGCCAGCAGCCAAGGGAGCGGTGAAGAGACCCAGTACTTC. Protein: CASSQGSGEETQYF.

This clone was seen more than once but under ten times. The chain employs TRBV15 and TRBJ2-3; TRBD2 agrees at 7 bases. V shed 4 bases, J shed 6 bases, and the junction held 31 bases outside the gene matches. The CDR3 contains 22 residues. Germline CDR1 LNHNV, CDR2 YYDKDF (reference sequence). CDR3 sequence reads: CATSIGGVQQSPWGGKGDTQYF. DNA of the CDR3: TGTGCCACCAGCATCGGGGGAGTACAGCAATCACCGTGGGGGGGAAAAGGGGATACGCAGTATTTT.

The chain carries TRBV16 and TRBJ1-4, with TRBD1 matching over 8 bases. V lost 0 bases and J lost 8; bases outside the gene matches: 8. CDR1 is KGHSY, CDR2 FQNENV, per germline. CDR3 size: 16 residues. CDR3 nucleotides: TGTGCCAGCAGCCAATCAAGGCGACAGGGGAAGGAAAAACTGTTTTTT. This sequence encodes CASSQSRRQGKEKLFF.

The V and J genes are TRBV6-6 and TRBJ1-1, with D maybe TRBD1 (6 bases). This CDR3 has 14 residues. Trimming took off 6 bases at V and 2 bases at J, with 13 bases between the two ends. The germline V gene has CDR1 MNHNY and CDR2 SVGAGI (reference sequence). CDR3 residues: CASSRSQGNTEAFF. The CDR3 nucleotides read TGTGCCAGCAGCCGTTCACAGGGAAACACTGAAGCTTTCTTT.

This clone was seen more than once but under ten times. CDR3 bases: TGTGCCAGCAGCAGACTAGCGGGACAAGAGACCCAGTACTTC. This codes for CASSRLAGQETQYF. The chain uses TRBV7-3 and TRBJ2-5; 11 bases are a match to TRBD2. CDR1 and CDR2 (germline): SGHTA, FQGTGA. V shed 5 bases and J 2 bases; nucleotides not matched to a gene: 1. The CDR3 extends over 14 amino acids. The whole variable domain, filled in from reference TRBV7-3 and TRBJ2-5, reads GAGVSQTPSNKVTEKGKYVELRCDPISGHTALYWYRQSLGQGPEFLIYFQGTGAADDSGLPNDRFFAVRPEGSVSTLKIQRTERGDSAVYLCASSRLAGQETQYFGPGTRLLVL.

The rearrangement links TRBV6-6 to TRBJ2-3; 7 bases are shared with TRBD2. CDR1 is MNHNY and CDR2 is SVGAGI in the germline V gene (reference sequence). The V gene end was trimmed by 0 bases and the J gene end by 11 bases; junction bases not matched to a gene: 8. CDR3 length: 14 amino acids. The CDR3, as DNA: TGTGCCAGCAGTTACTCGGGGACTACGGTGTTGCAGTATTTT. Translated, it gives CASSYSGTTVLQYF.

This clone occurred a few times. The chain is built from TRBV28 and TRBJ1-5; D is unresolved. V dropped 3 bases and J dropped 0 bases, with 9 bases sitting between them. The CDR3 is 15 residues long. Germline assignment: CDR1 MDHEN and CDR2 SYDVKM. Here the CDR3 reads CASSFIAYSNQPQHF. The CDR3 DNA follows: TGTGCCAGCAGTTTTATCGCGTATAGCAATCAGCCCCAGCATTTT.

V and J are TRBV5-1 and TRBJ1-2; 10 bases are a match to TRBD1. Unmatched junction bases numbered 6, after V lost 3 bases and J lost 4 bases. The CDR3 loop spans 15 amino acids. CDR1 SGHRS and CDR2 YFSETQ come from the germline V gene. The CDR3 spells CASSSDRGHSYGYTF. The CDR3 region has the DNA TGCGCCAGCAGCTCCGACAGGGGGCACAGCTATGGCTACACCTTC.

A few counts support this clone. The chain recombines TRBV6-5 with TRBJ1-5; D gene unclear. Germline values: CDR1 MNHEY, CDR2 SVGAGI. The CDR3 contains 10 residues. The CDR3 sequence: CGFQNQPQHF. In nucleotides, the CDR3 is TGTGGGTTCCAGAATCAGCCCCAGCATTTT.